Following are 30 T cell receptor beta chains from one sample sequenced in a study of blood T cell repertoires in COVID-19 (dated by TCRdb to the early 2020s). The library was obtained by the immunoSEQ multiplex PCR assay. In TCRdb, the immuneACCESS table is reduced to in-frame sequences with V and J assigned. These tables do not hold every clone; where another copy was compared, an unresolved V gene accounts for under half, and the others remain unexplained. This sample holds tens of thousands of clones; around 90% were observed only once. Jointly, the top ten make up 0.77% of the sample. The sample consisted of peripheral blood. All receptors derive from a woman aged 80 or older with acute or convalescent COVID-19.

The V and J genes are TRBV10-2 and TRBJ1-5; TRBD1 matches at 7 bases. The V gene's germline CDR1 is WSHSY and CDR2 SAAADI. V shed 7 bases, J shed 3 bases, and the junction held 6 bases outside the gene matches. This CDR3 is built from 14 residues. The CDR3 spells CASKEGAINQPQHF. The CDR3 coding sequence is TGCGCCAGCAAGGAGGGGGCTATCAATCAGCCCCAGCATTTT.

The rearrangement uses TRBV28 and TRBJ2-5; 7 bases fit TRBD1. The CDR3 runs to 18 residues. CDR1 and CDR2 from the germline V gene are MDHEN and SYDVKM. V lost 3 bases, J lost 0 bases, and 13 bases stayed unmatched. The chain's CDR3 is CASSLGTETSLYQETQYF. CDR3 DNA sequence: TGTGCCAGCAGTTTGGGGACAGAGACCTCCTTGTACCAAGAGACCCAGTACTTC. The full variable domain, its missing parts supplied by reference TRBV28 and TRBJ2-5, is DVKVTQSSRYLVKRTGEKVFLECVQDMDHENMFWYRQDPGLGLRLIYFSYDVKMKEKGDIPEGYSVSREKKERFSLILESASTNQTSMYLCASSLGTETSLYQETQYFGPGTRLLVL.

This chain joins TRBV9 and TRBJ2-1; the D gene is possibly TRBD1 (6 bases). V was pared by 0 bases and J by 3 bases, with 10 bases between. The CDR3 length is 15 residues. Germline CDR1 is SGDLS and CDR2 is YYNGEE. CDR3 sequence: CASSVAGADYNEQFF. CDR3 nucleotide sequence: TGTGCCAGCAGCGTAGCAGGGGCAGACTACAATGAGCAGTTCTTC.

As concerns this clone: Other DNA sequences in this sample translate to the same CDR3. The chain recombines TRBV4-1 with TRBJ2-1; 10 nucleotides match TRBD1. The CDR3 length is 16 residues. V gave up 3 bases and J gave up 4 bases; unmatched junction bases: 6. Germline V lookup: CDR1 MGHRA, CDR2 YSYEKL. CDR3 in DNA: TGCGCCAGCAGCCAGCCCGACAGGGGGCTATACAATGAGCAGTTCTTC. As protein: CASSQPDRGLYNEQFF.

The CDR3: CASRLGTSYEQYF. The CDR3 nucleotides are TGTGCCAGCAGACTCGGGACTTCCTACGAGCAGTACTTC. This chain uses TRBV12-3 or TRBV12-4 with TRBJ2-7; TRBD2 is a possible D gene (6 bases). With 6 bases removed from V and 1 base from J, the gap between germline ends came to 10 bases. CDR3 length: 13 amino acids.

This chain links TRBV14 with TRBJ2-7, with D hard to call. From germline, CDR1 is SGHDN and CDR2 FVKESK. There are 13 residues in the CDR3. The V end was cut by 8 bases, the J end by 0 bases, with 11 bases between. The CDR3 sequence: CASHGPSSYEQYF. CDR3 coding DNA: TGTGCCAGCCATGGGCCCTCCTCCTACGAGCAGTACTTC.

The V gene is TRBV28, the J gene TRBJ2-7; a weak D match, TRBD1 (5 bases). V was pared by 3 bases and J by 4 bases, with 13 bases between. The CDR3 runs to 14 residues. Germline V gene data show CDR1 as MDHEN and CDR2 as SYDVKM. The DNA for the CDR3 is TGTGCCAGCAGTTTGGGAACAGGAAGATACGAGCAGTACTTC. Translated: CASSLGTGRYEQYF.

This chain joins TRBV7-2 and TRBJ2-2, with D tentatively TRBD1 (6 bases). V was cut by 8 bases and J by 7 bases, with 8 bases left in between. Per germline, CDR1 SGHTA and CDR2 FQGNSA. The CDR3 is 11 amino acids. The CDR3 sequence: CASQGGGELFF. CDR3 DNA sequence: TGTGCCAGCCAAGGGGGCGGGGAGCTGTTTTTT.

This clone was recorded once. J is TRBJ1-3 and V is TRBV6-5; 9 nucleotides align to TRBD1. The CDR3 contains 15 residues. CDR1 is MNHEY and CDR2 is SVGAGI in the germline V gene. After removal of 7 bases from V and 4 bases from J, the junction contained 8 bases not matched to a gene. The chain's CDR3 is CASTNRGHGGNTIYF. DNA for the CDR3: TGTGCCAGCACGAACAGGGGGCACGGCGGAAACACCATATATTTT.

J is TRBJ2-2 and V is TRBV10-3, with D hard to call. Germline CDR1 ENHRY, CDR2 SYGVKD. Trimming cost V 4 bases and J 6 bases, with 6 bases left between them. The length of the CDR3 is 12 residues. The CDR3 loop reads CAISAPAGELFF. The CDR3 coding sequence is TGTGCCATCAGTGCCCCCGCCGGGGAGCTGTTTTTT.

The chain is built from TRBV6-1 and TRBJ2-7, with D maybe TRBD1 (6 bases). Per germline, CDR1 MNHNS and CDR2 SASEGT. The CDR3 has 14 residues. V lost 0 bases and J 1 base, leaving 7 bases between the germline ends. CDR3 sequence reads: CASSEAGASYEQYF. DNA of the CDR3: TGTGCCAGCAGTGAAGCGGGGGCTTCCTACGAGCAGTACTTC.

The chain couples TRBV10-1 to TRBJ1-3, with D maybe TRBD1 (6 bases). Germline-derived CDR1 and CDR2 are WNHNN and SYGVQD (reference sequence). CDR3 length: 15 amino acids. Trimming pared 2 bases from V and 2 bases from J, leaving 10 bases between. The CDR3 DNA sequence: TGCGCCAGCAGTGAGGATGCAGGGGCTGGAAACACCATATATTTT. Protein product: CASSEDAGAGNTIYF.

Comment on this clone: One end of the junction varies from germline; a read error may be responsible. The chain joins TRBV5-4 to TRBJ2-2, with 7 bases matching TRBD1. Germline V gene lookup returns CDR1 SGHNT and CDR2 YYREEE (reference sequence). The CDR3 covers 16 residues. This chain's CDR3 is CASRLGGQDPTGELFF. CDR3 nucleotide sequence: TGTGCCAGCAGGTTGGGCGGACAGGATCCCACCGGGGAGCTGTTTTTT.

This clone turned up a few times. V is TRBV12-3 or TRBV12-4 and J is TRBJ1-2; TRBD1 is a possible D gene (6 bases). This CDR3 has 12 amino acids. V was pared by 5 bases and J by 10 bases, with 14 bases between. The CDR3 region has the DNA TGTGCCAGCAGTCCGAGACAGGAGATCTACACCTTC. Its protein is CASSPRQEIYTF.

The chain recombines TRBV5-5 with TRBJ2-7; D is possibly TRBD2 (5 bases). The CDR3 has 14 residues. Germline V CDR1 and CDR2: SGHKS, YYEKEE (reference sequence). V was shortened by 4 bases and J by 7 bases, with 18 bases between the two germline ends. The CDR3 loop reads CASSLRTGMGEQYF. The CDR3 coding sequence is TGTGCCAGCAGCCTGAGGACTGGGATGGGAGAGCAGTACTTC. Using reference TRBV5-5 and TRBJ2-7 for the parts outside the CDR3, the full variable domain is DAGVTQSPTHLIKTRGQQVTLRCSPISGHKSVSWYQQVLGQGPQFIFQYYEKEERGRGNFPDRFSARQFPNYSSELNVNALLLGDSALYLCASSLRTGMGEQYFGPGTRLTVT.

This chain joins TRBV3-1 (or the pseudogene TRBV3-2) and TRBJ1-2; D call uncertain. Germline values: CDR1 LGHDT, CDR2 YNNKEL (reference sequence). CDR3 length equals 11 residues. V shed 4 bases and J shed 4 bases, with 4 bases lying between them. As DNA, the CDR3 is TGTGCCAGCAGCCGAGCCTATGGCTACACCTTC. Its protein is CASSRAYGYTF.

This sequence joins TRBV15 and TRBJ2-5, with 9 bases aligning to TRBD2. This CDR3 spans 15 amino acids. V lost 0 bases and J lost 4; bases outside the gene matches: 3. CDR1 and CDR2 from the germline V gene are LNHNV and YYDKDF (reference sequence). The CDR3 loop reads CATSRDELAGETQYF. CDR3 nucleotides: TGTGCCACCAGCAGAGATGAACTAGCGGGAGAGACCCAGTACTTC. Full variable domain (outside the CDR3, taken from reference TRBV15 and TRBJ2-5): DAMVIQNPRYQVTQFGKPVTLSCSQTLNHNVMYWYQQKSSQAPKLLFHYYDKDFNNEADTPDNFQSRRPNTSFCFLDIRSPGLGDTAMYLCATSRDELAGETQYFGPGTRLLVL.

This chain uses TRBV25-1 with TRBJ2-7, with 7 bases lining up with TRBD1. In germline, CDR1 is MGHDK, CDR2 SYGVNS. Trimming removed 3 bases from V and 1 base from J; junction bases left unmatched: 6. The CDR3 has 15 amino acids. The CDR3 sequence: CASSETGTLSYEQYF. The CDR3 region has the DNA TGTGCCAGCAGTGAGACAGGGACCTTATCCTACGAGCAGTACTTC.

This chain links TRBV9 with TRBJ2-3; 7 nucleotides agree with TRBD2. Germline V lookup: CDR1 SGDLS, CDR2 YYNGEE. The CDR3 consists of 14 residues. The junction had 4 bases not matched to a gene; V was cut back by 0 bases and J by 6 bases. The CDR3 reads CASSVGGGGDTQYF. The CDR3 region has the DNA TGTGCCAGCAGCGTAGGCGGCGGGGGTGATACGCAGTATTTT.

V usage is TRBV2 and J usage is TRBJ2-3, with D tentatively TRBD1 (5 bases). The germline V and J ends were trimmed by 6 bases and 6 bases, with 7 bases remaining between them. This CDR3 is 11 amino acids long. Germline loops: CDR1 SNHLY, CDR2 FYNNEI. The CDR3 coding sequence is TGTGCCAGCAGACAGGAGGATACGCAGTATTTT. It encodes CASRQEDTQYF.

The V call is TRBV3-1 (or the pseudogene TRBV3-2), the J call TRBJ1-3; D is uncertain. Germline values: CDR1 LGHDT, CDR2 YNNKEL (reference sequence). Trimming took off 1 base at V and 3 bases at J, with 7 bases between the two ends. CDR3 length equals 14 residues. CDR3 sequence: CASSQVYGGNTIYF. The CDR3 nucleotides read TGTGCCAGCAGCCAAGTTTACGGTGGAAACACCATATATTTT.

This sequence joins TRBV7-3 and TRBJ2-1; 13 bases align to TRBD2. The length of the CDR3 is 16 residues. V dropped 5 bases and J dropped 7; count of bases not matched to a gene: 8. Germline CDR1 reads SGHTA; CDR2 reads FQGTGA. CDR3 DNA sequence: TGTGCCAGCAGCCCCCGACTAGCGGGAGGTCTAAATGAGCAGTTCTTC. Translation gives CASSPRLAGGLNEQFF.

This chain joins TRBV7-8 and TRBJ2-1; 7 positions agree with TRBD2. The trim removed 0 bases at V and 5 bases at J, leaving 4 bases unmatched. This CDR3 is 15 amino acids long. Germline CDR1 SGHVS, CDR2 FQNEAQ. CDR3 DNA: TGTGCCAGCAGCTTAGCTACTAGCGCACACAATGAGCAGTTCTTC. Translation: CASSLATSAHNEQFF.

The gene calls are TRBV2 and TRBJ1-6; TRBD1 matches at 7 bases. The CDR3 length is 13 residues. V was clipped by 8 bases and J by 10 bases; unmatched bases: 8. The V gene's germline CDR1 is SNHLY and CDR2 FYNNEI. The CDR3 bases are TGTGCCAGCGCCGGGGACAGAGACTCACCCCTCCACTTT. Translating it yields CASAGDRDSPLHF.

The chain couples TRBV4-1 to TRBJ2-1; 8 bases align to TRBD2. V lost 4 bases and J lost 0; bases outside the gene matches: 2. The CDR3 contains 15 residues. The V gene's germline CDR1 is MGHRA and CDR2 YSYEKL. CDR3 sequence reads: CASSLGGASYNEQFF. CDR3 DNA: TGCGCCAGCAGCCTCGGGGGGGCCTCCTACAATGAGCAGTTCTTC.

A single count supports this clone. V and J are TRBV6-5 and TRBJ2-7; TRBD1 matches 7 bases. The CDR3 sequence is 15 residues long. With 2 bases clipped from V and 2 bases from J, the junction kept 6 bases outside the gene matches. Germline-derived CDR1 and CDR2 are MNHEY and SVGAGI. CDR3 region: CASSYRRTGAYEQYF. The CDR3 nucleotides are TGTGCCAGCAGTTACAGGCGGACAGGCGCCTACGAGCAGTACTTC.

The chain recombines TRBV2 with TRBJ2-1; weak D call: TRBD2 (5 bases). CDR1 is SNHLY and CDR2 is FYNNEI in the germline V gene. This CDR3 contains 16 residues. Between the trimmed V and J ends, which lost 5 bases and 6 bases, there was a span of 20 bases. CDR3 amino acids: CASSRTANLPSNEQFF. The CDR3 coding sequence is TGTGCCAGCAGTAGGACTGCCAACCTCCCATCCAATGAGCAGTTCTTC.

The V and J genes are TRBV7-6 and TRBJ2-3; a weak D match, TRBD2 (6 bases). The germline CDR1 and CDR2 sequences are SGHVS and FNYEAQ. The V end was cut by 1 base, the J end by 2 bases, with 16 bases between. This CDR3 region has 17 residues. This chain's CDR3 is CASSLVPEGLNTDTQYF. CDR3 in DNA: TGTGCCAGCAGCTTAGTTCCGGAGGGGCTGAACACAGATACGCAGTATTTT.

This chain links TRBV4-1 with TRBJ2-1, with a weak D call TRBD1 (5 bases). V dropped 1 base and J dropped 0 bases, with 19 bases sitting between them. In germline, CDR1 is MGHRA, CDR2 YSYEKL. The CDR3 sequence is 19 residues long. CDR3 amino acids: CASSQVSVGVRSSYNEQFF. The CDR3 nucleotides are TGCGCCAGCAGCCAAGTTTCCGTAGGGGTGCGGAGCTCCTACAATGAGCAGTTCTTC.

The rearrangement uses TRBV7-3 and TRBJ2-1; perhaps TRBD1 as D (5 bases). The CDR3 has 13 residues. Per germline, CDR1 SGHTA and CDR2 FQGTGA. The V end was cut by 4 bases, the J end by 5 bases, with 9 bases between. The CDR3 coding sequence is TGTGCCAGCAGCTCCGTAGGGGACAATGAGCAGTTCTTC. Translation gives CASSSVGDNEQFF.